A few counts support the clone carrying this TCR beta chain. What it recognizes is unknown. The data were obtained in a study of cytomegalovirus exposure and HLA in healthy donors. Across the whole study: Sequencing of about 200 million T cells in an earlier analysis found 95 million to 120 million unique TCR beta sequences. Study-wide results and limits: A previous analysis found most TCR beta V segments productive roughly 87% or roughly 30% of the time. TCR beta V- and J-gene trimming, according to a later analysis, was linked to a missense DCLRE1C variant.

PCR primers comprised 60 Vbeta and 13 Jbeta primers. Libraries were prepared by immunoSEQ multiplex PCR; TCRdb keeps only in-frame clonotypes and omits some of them. This sample has roughly 190,000 clones, with around four fifths found just once. Healthy bone marrow donors made up the cohort. This receptor was identified in a female donor in good health and CMV-seronegative. Source material: PBMCs.

CDR3 region: CASSVAGSLGGELFF. The CDR3 bases are TGTGCCAGCAGCGTGGCCGGGTCCTTGGGCGGGGAGCTGTTTTTT. The chain joins TRBV5-6 to TRBJ2-2; no clear D. Germline-derived CDR1 and CDR2 are SGHDT and YYEEEE. CDR3 length: 15 amino acids. The ends were cut back, 4 bases at V and 7 bases at J, with 17 bases in the middle.